The following is a T cell receptor beta chain sequence with its context. Using immunoSEQ multiplex PCR, the repertoire was profiled, and TCRdb retains in-frame clones only, with some absent. The repertoire holds about 100,000 clones, 65% to 85% seen once, with roughly 5.9% in the top ten. The J segment lost 0 bases and the V segment lost 5 bases, leaving 7 bases of the junction unmatched. The CDR3 covers 16 residues. Germline CDR1 LNHDA, CDR2 SQIVND (reference sequence). The data were obtained in a study of glioma-infiltrating T cells after dendritic cell vaccination. Time point reported: after dendritic cell vaccination, including at tumor progression/relapse. No glioblastoma patient carried an isocitrate dehydrogenase mutation.

This chain connects TRBV19 to TRBJ1-1; 9 bases agree with TRBD1. This clonotype was sampled from a human donor with glioblastoma. The starting material was blood, obtained after dendritic cell vaccination. The CDR3 coding sequence is TGTGCCAGTAGTGCCGACAGGGGGATACTGAACACTGAAGCTTTCTTT. As protein: CASSADRGILNTEAFF.